Shown below are 5 T cell receptor beta chains from a single sample sequenced in a study of PD-1 blockade in classical Hodgkin lymphoma. TCRdb's copy holds only in-frame clones and misses some; the assay was immunoSEQ multiplex PCR. Of 90,000 to 140,000 clones detected, roughly nine tenths appear once; the ten largest clones hold 15% to 20%. Time point here: cycle 4 day 1 (C4D1), after 6 weeks of nivolumab. Every single patient, without exception, relapsed after autologous stem cell transplantation, and brentuximab vedotin exposure varied. Sample: peripheral blood mononuclear cells (PBMCs), taken before the fourth cycle of nivolumab. These receptors came from a human donor with classical Hodgkin lymphoma.

V is TRBV30 and J is TRBJ2-1, with 9 bases that match TRBD1. With V trimmed by 2 bases and J by 7 bases, 6 bases remained unmatched. CDR3 length equals 14 residues. The germline CDR1 and CDR2 sequences are GTSNPN and SVGIG (reference sequence). The CDR3 sequence is CAWSTDRGWNEQFF. DNA of the CDR3: TGTGCCTGGAGTACCGACAGGGGGTGGAATGAGCAGTTCTTC.

DNA for the CDR3: TGTGCCAGCAGTGCTCACGGGGGGACGGTCTTTCGGGAGACCCAGTACTTC. It specifies CASSAHGGTVFRETQYF. The genes are TRBV6-4 and TRBJ2-5, with 7 positions matching TRBD2. The junction had 16 bases not matched to a gene; V was cut back by 4 bases and J by 5 bases. This CDR3 has 17 amino acids. Per the germline V gene, CDR1 is MRHNA and CDR2 is SNTAGT.

CDR3 sequence (DNA): TGCGCCAGCAGCCTCGACAGGGTGGTCTATGGCTACACCTTC. As protein: CASSLDRVVYGYTF. The chain links TRBV5-1 to TRBJ1-2, with TRBD1 identical over 7 bases. Germline values: CDR1 SGHRS, CDR2 YFSETQ. V lost 4 bases and J lost 4; bases outside the gene matches: 7. This CDR3 has 14 residues.

This clone came up a few times. J is TRBJ1-3 and V is TRBV28, with D maybe TRBD1 (6 bases). Germline CDR1 and CDR2: MDHEN and SYDVKM. The V gene lost 8 bases and the J gene lost 1 base, with 6 bases spanning the gap. This CDR3 comprises 12 residues. The CDR3 DNA follows: TGTGCCAGCGGGACATCTGGAAACACCATATATTTT. It is translated as CASGTSGNTIYF.

This chain connects TRBV5-4 to TRBJ2-3, with 8 bases matching TRBD1. Unmatched junction bases numbered 6, after V lost 3 bases and J lost 0 bases. In germline, CDR1 is SGHNT, CDR2 YYREEE (reference sequence). The CDR3 length is 16 residues. The CDR3 bases are TGTGCCAGCAGCTCCTGGGACAGGCGTAGCACAGATACGCAGTATTTT. It is translated as CASSSWDRRSTDTQYF.